Listed below are T cell receptor beta chains from one sample, sequenced in a study of blood T cell repertoires in COVID-19. Clones were sequenced by immunoSEQ multiplex PCR, and TCRdb holds only the in-frame ones, with some missing. The repertoire holds over 150,000 clones, about 86% seen once, with more than 7.5% in the top ten. Sequencing used peripheral blood. These TCRs come from a man aged 45-65 years with active or convalescent COVID-19. The CDR3 runs from the conserved cysteine through the conserved F or W. A D gene is named only where the DNA matches it firmly. The size field is filled for only some rows; it gives once, few, many or a size class.

cdr3_nt	cdr3_aa	j_call	clone_size	v_call	d_call
TGTGCCAGCAGCTTAGGGGGGTCCCAGGGGAATACGCAGTATTTT	CASSLGGSQGNTQYF	TRBJ2-3	-	TRBV7-6	-
TGTGCCAGTGGTCGGGGGGTTGGTTCGGATACGCAGTATTTT	CASGRGVGSDTQYF	TRBJ2-3	-	TRBV28	TRBD2
TGTGCCAGCAGCCAACGAGACAGGGGGCAGTACTTC	CASSQRDRGQYF	TRBJ2-7	-	TRBV3-1/TRBV3-2	TRBD1
TGTGCCACCAGTGACCCCGGGACAGGGAAGGAAAAACTGTTTTTT	CATSDPGTGKEKLFF	TRBJ1-4	-	TRBV24-1	TRBD1
TGTGCCAGCAGCAGAGGACAGGGCTTGGAGACCCAGTACTTC	CASSRGQGLETQYF	TRBJ2-5	-	TRBV3-1/TRBV3-2	TRBD1
TGTGCCAGCAGTCCTTCACAGGGGGCAGGGAGGTATGGCTACACCTTC	CASSPSQGAGRYGYTF	TRBJ1-2	-	TRBV28	TRBD1
TGTGCCAGCAGCTCAGGGGCACCTAGCACAGATACGCAGTATTTT	CASSSGAPSTDTQYF	TRBJ2-3	-	TRBV7-9	-
TGTGCCAGCAGTAGCAAGCGGAATACGCAGTATTTT	CASSSKRNTQYF	TRBJ2-3	once	TRBV12-3/TRBV12-4	-
TGTGCCAGCAGTGAGGCGGCAACCTACGAGCAGTACTTC	CASSEAATYEQYF	TRBJ2-7	-	TRBV2	-
TGTGCCAGCAGCCAAGGGCTTGGACTAGCGGGAGGTGTGAGCAATGAGCAGTTCTTC	CASSQGLGLAGGVSNEQFF	TRBJ2-1	-	TRBV3-1/TRBV3-2	TRBD2
TGTGCCAGTAGCCCAGCGGAACTCAATGAGCAGTTCTTC	CASSPAELNEQFF	TRBJ2-1	once	TRBV19	-
TGTGCCTGGAGTGCCGCGAGCAATCAGCCCCAGCATTTT	CAWSAASNQPQHF	TRBJ1-5	-	TRBV30	-
TGTGCCAGCGAAGTGACAGGGGGAAACGGGGAGCTGTTTTTT	CASEVTGGNGELFF	TRBJ2-2	-	TRBV7-3	TRBD1
TGTGCCAGCAGTCCAAGGGGGCAGGGCATTGCCGGGGAGCTGTTTTTT	CASSPRGQGIAGELFF	TRBJ2-2	-	TRBV28	TRBD1
TGTGCCACCATCGGTGATGGCACTGAAGCTTTCTTT	CATIGDGTEAFF	TRBJ1-1	-	TRBV24-1	-
TGTGCCTGCCGGGGGTTAACTACGATATTTTCCTACGAGCAGTACTTC	CACRGLTTIFSYEQYF	TRBJ2-7	-	TRBV28	-
TGTGCCAGCAGCTTATACGGGACAGCCGTTCAAGAGACCCAGTACTTC	CASSLYGTAVQETQYF	TRBJ2-5	-	TRBV11-2	TRBD1
TGTGCCAGCAGTTTACTCGCTAGCGGGGGAAGGGATACGCAGTATTTT	CASSLLASGGRDTQYF	TRBJ2-3	-	TRBV28	TRBD2
TGTGCCTGGAGTATACTTGACAACACCAAAAACATTCAGTACTTC	CAWSILDNTKNIQYF	TRBJ2-4	-	TRBV30	-
TGTGCCAGCAGCTGGGTGGCGGGAACCTTCTACAATGAGCAGTTCTTC	CASSWVAGTFYNEQFF	TRBJ2-1	-	TRBV7-6	-
TGTGCCAGCAGCCAATCGAGGCGGGGGAATGCTTTCTTT	CASSQSRRGNAFF	TRBJ1-1	-	TRBV3-1/TRBV3-2	-
TGCGCCAGCAGCCAAGGTGGGGGGATGAAGAATGAAAAACTGTTTTTT	CASSQGGGMKNEKLFF	TRBJ1-4	-	TRBV4-1	-
TGTGCCAGCAGACTCCGGGACTCTTCCTACGAGCAGTACTTC	CASRLRDSSYEQYF	TRBJ2-7	-	TRBV2	-
TGTGCCAGCTCACCGACAGGGGACACCTACGAGCAGTACTTC	CASSPTGDTYEQYF	TRBJ2-7	-	TRBV18	TRBD1
TGTGCCAGCAGTTACGGCAGGGATCTGCTAGGAAAACTGTTTTTT	CASSYGRDLLGKLFF	TRBJ1-4	-	TRBV6-5	-
TGTGCCAGCAGTGAGTCACTTATCTCCTACGAGCAGTACTTC	CASSESLISYEQYF	TRBJ2-7	many	TRBV6-1	-
TGTGCCAGCAGTTACCTGGGGCACGATGGCTATGGCTACACCTTC	CASSYLGHDGYGYTF	TRBJ1-2	-	TRBV6-5	-
TGCGCCAGCAGTGTCGAGGACAGTGGCGGCGGTTTTAATGAAAAACTGTTTTTT	CASSVEDSGGGFNEKLFF	TRBJ1-4	-	TRBV10-1	-
TGTGCCAGCAGTTACGGACAGGGGGGGGGAAACACCATATATTTT	CASSYGQGGGNTIYF	TRBJ1-3	-	TRBV6-5	TRBD1
TGCGCCAGCAGCCAAGAAGGGCTAGCGGGGAGAGGTGAGCAGTTCTTC	CASSQEGLAGRGEQFF	TRBJ2-1	once	TRBV4-1	TRBD2
TGTGCCACCAGTGATTTGACGGACACCGGGGAGCTGTTTTTT	CATSDLTDTGELFF	TRBJ2-2	-	TRBV24-1	-
TGCGCCATCGGGACTTTCCACCCCTACAATGAGCAGTTCTTC	CAIGTFHPYNEQFF	TRBJ2-1	-	TRBV10-1	-
TGTGCCAGTAGGAGCCCGAGGCAGGGGAGCACAGATACGCAGTATTTT	CASRSPRQGSTDTQYF	TRBJ2-3	-	TRBV19	-
TGTGCCAGCAGCCCGATCCAAATAACAGGGTACAACACTGAAGCTTTCTTT	CASSPIQITGYNTEAFF	TRBJ1-1	once	TRBV7-9	-
TGTGCCAGCAGTCGGACTAGCCGGGAGCAGTTCTTC	CASSRTSREQFF	TRBJ2-1	-	TRBV6-5	TRBD2
TGTGCCAGCAGTTTAGACAGCCGATCAACTAATGAAAAACTGTTTTTT	CASSLDSRSTNEKLFF	TRBJ1-4	once	TRBV6-6	-
TGTGCCAGCAGGGGGGACTGGTCCTCCTACGAGCAGTACTTC	CASRGDWSSYEQYF	TRBJ2-7	-	TRBV11-2	-
TGCAGCGTTGCAGGACAGTTAACCGGGGAGCTGTTTTTT	CSVAGQLTGELFF	TRBJ2-2	-	TRBV29-1	-
TGTGCCAGCAGCCGGGCAACTGAAGCTTTCTTT	CASSRATEAFF	TRBJ1-1	once	TRBV3-1/TRBV3-2	-
TGTGCCAGCAGTCGACTCGGTACAGATACGCAGTATTTT	CASSRLGTDTQYF	TRBJ2-3	-	TRBV11-2	-
TGTGCCAGCCAGGGTGAAGCCAAAAACATTCAGTACTTC	CASQGEAKNIQYF	TRBJ2-4	-	TRBV6-5	-
TGTGCCAGCAGCCAAGCAAACCTGGTTAGTCAGCCCCAGCATTTT	CASSQANLVSQPQHF	TRBJ1-5	-	TRBV3-1/TRBV3-2	-
TGTGCCAGCAGTTTAACCGGGTCTAGCACAGATACGCAGTATTTT	CASSLTGSSTDTQYF	TRBJ2-3	-	TRBV28	-
TGTGCCAGCAGCTTGTCGGGTCGGGGGGAGACCCAGTACTTC	CASSLSGRGETQYF	TRBJ2-5	-	TRBV5-5	-
TGTGCCAGTAGGACAGTAAATAGTCAGCCCCAGCATTTT	CASRTVNSQPQHF	TRBJ1-5	-	TRBV28	-
TGTGCCAGTAGTCTCCGGGGGGGACAGGGAGTACGTACTAGCACAGATACGCAGTATTTT	CASSLRGGQGVRTSTDTQYF	TRBJ2-3	-	TRBV19	-
TGTGCCAGCAGTTTTGATGCGTCTAGCACAGATACGCAGTATTTT	CASSFDASSTDTQYF	TRBJ2-3	-	TRBV7-2	-
TGTGCCAGCAGTTCCCGTTACTACACCTTC	CASSSRYYTF	TRBJ1-2	-	TRBV27	-
TGTGCCAGCAGCTTAATGGCCCAGCTAGCGGGGGGATACGAGCAGTACTTC	CASSLMAQLAGGYEQYF	TRBJ2-7	-	TRBV7-2	TRBD2
TGTGCCAGCAGCTATGGTGGGGGGGCAGAAGATGAAAAACTGTTTTTT	CASSYGGGAEDEKLFF	TRBJ1-4	-	TRBV5-6	-
TGCAGCGTCGATCCCAGAGACTACACTGAAGCTTTCTTT	CSVDPRDYTEAFF	TRBJ1-1	-	TRBV29-1	-
TGTGCCAGCACTGGGGGGGGCAATGAGCAGTTCTTC	CASTGGGNEQFF	TRBJ2-1	-	TRBV27	TRBD2
TGTGCCAGCAGCCCTAGGACAGTGAACACTGAAGCTTTCTTT	CASSPRTVNTEAFF	TRBJ1-1	-	TRBV9	-
TGTGCCTGGAGTGTACGATTTAGCGGACGGCCACTTGGGAACACTGAAGCTTTCTTT	CAWSVRFSGRPLGNTEAFF	TRBJ1-1	-	TRBV30	-